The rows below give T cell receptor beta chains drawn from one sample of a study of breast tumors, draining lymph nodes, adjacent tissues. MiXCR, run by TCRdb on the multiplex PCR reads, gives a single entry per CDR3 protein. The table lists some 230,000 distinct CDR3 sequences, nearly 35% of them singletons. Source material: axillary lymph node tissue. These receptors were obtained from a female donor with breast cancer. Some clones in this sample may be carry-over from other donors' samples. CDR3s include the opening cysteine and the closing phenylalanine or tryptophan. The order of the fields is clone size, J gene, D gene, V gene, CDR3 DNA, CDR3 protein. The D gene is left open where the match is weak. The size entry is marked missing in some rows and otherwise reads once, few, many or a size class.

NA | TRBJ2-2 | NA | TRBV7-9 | NA | CASSFYICSARRGGANGELFF
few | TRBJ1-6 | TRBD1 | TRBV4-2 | TGTGCCAGCAGCCAAGGGACAGGGATTTATAATTCACCCCTCCACTTT | CASSQGTGIYNSPLHF
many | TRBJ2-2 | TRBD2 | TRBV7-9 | TGTGCCAGCAGCCCTCTAGCGGGGATGGTCGGGGAGCTGTTTTTT | CASSPLAGMVGELFF
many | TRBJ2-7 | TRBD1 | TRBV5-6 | TGTGCCAGCAGCCGCCCACACAGGGGCGCGGAGCAGTACTTC | CASSRPHRGAEQYF
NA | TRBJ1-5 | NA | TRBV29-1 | TGCAGCGTTCTTCTGGATAGCAATCAGCCCCAGCATTTT | CSVLLDSNQPQHF
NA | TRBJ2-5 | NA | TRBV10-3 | TGTGCCATCAGTTCAGGGTTAGAGACCCAGTACTTC | CAISSGLETQYF
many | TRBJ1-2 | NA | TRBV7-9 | TGTGCCAGCAGCCTTGGGCCCTACTATGGCTACACCTTC | CASSLGPYYGYTF
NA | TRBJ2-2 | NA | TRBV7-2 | TGTGCCAGCAGCTTAGGAACCCCAGGGGAGCTGTTTTTT | CASSLGTPGELFF
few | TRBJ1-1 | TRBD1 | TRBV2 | TGTGCCAGAACAGGGGATATGAACACTGAAGCTTTCTTT | CARTGDMNTEAFF
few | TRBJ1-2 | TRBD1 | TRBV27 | TGTGCCAGCAGTTCCCCGGGACAGGGAAACTATGGCTACACCTTC | CASSSPGQGNYGYTF
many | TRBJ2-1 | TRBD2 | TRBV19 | TGTGCCAGTAACGGACTAGCGGGGCGACCCTACAATGAGCAGTTCTTC | CASNGLAGRPYNEQFF
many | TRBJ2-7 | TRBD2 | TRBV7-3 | TGTGCCAGCAGCTTACGGCTAGCGGGATCCTACGAGCAGTACTTC | CASSLRLAGSYEQYF
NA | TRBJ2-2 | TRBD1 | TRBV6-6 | TGTGCCAGCAGGGGCACAGGGGGGACCACCGGGGAGCTGTTTTTT | CASRGTGGTTGELFF
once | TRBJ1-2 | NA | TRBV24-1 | NA | CATSDSGFYLCAWSPTGVRGYTF